Following are 28 T cell receptor beta chains from one sample sequenced in a study of PD-L1 blockade in urothelial cancer. Profiled with immunoSEQ multiplex PCR; TCRdb holds only in-frame clones, not every one. The table lists 30,000 to 40,000 clones, more than 70% of them singletons. Material: PBMCs, obtained around atezolizumab (anti-PD-L1) treatment. The receptors here all came from a man aged 55 to 70 with urothelial cancer.

A word on this clone: An end of the junction does not agree with germline; a read error may underlie this. The chain uses TRBV7-8 and TRBJ2-7, with a weak D call TRBD2 (5 bases). The germline CDR1 and CDR2 sequences are SGHVS and FQNEAQ. The CDR3 has 14 residues. CDR3 nucleotide sequence: TGTGCCAGCAGCTTACATCGGGGTAGCTACGAGCAGCACTTC. Protein sequence: CASSLHRGSYEQHF.

This clone was observed once. CDR3 coding DNA: TGTGCCAGCAGCTTAGTCGGGACTAGCGGGAGAGGGACAGATACGCAGTATTTT. It translates to CASSLVGTSGRGTDTQYF. The rearrangement uses TRBV7-2 and TRBJ2-3; TRBD2 agrees at 14 bases. The CDR3 contains 18 residues. The germline gives CDR1 SGHTA, CDR2 FQGNSA. V dropped 1 base and J dropped 3; count of bases not matched to a gene: 6.

This chain joins TRBV29-1 and TRBJ2-7; 11 bases align to TRBD1. The trim removed 0 bases at V and 6 bases at J, leaving 1 base unmatched. Germline CDR1 is SQVTM and CDR2 is ANQGSEA. This CDR3 spans 13 amino acids. CDR3 DNA sequence: TGCAGCGTTGAAGAGGGGACAGGGGGCGAGCAGTACTTC. Protein sequence: CSVEEGTGGEQYF.

This clone was recorded a few times. The gene calls are TRBV4-2 and TRBJ1-1; the D gene is possibly TRBD1 (6 bases). The germline gives CDR1 LGHNA, CDR2 YNFKEQ. The germline V and J ends were trimmed by 6 bases and 4 bases, with 12 bases remaining between them. The CDR3 consists of 13 residues. CDR3 bases: TGTGCCAGCAGACCAACAGGGTCCACTGAAGCTTTCTTT. Residues: CASRPTGSTEAFF.

This chain joins TRBV4-2 and TRBJ2-2; 13 positions agree with TRBD2. Germline assignment: CDR1 LGHNA and CDR2 YNFKEQ. The trim removed 0 bases at V and 4 bases at J, leaving 5 bases unmatched. The CDR3 extends over 18 amino acids. The CDR3 protein is CASSQETSGRKGTGELFF. The CDR3 DNA reads TGTGCCAGCAGCCAAGAGACTAGCGGGAGGAAAGGCACCGGGGAGCTGTTTTTT.

The table lists this clone with a count of one. One end of the junction fails to match germline, which may point to a read error. V gene TRBV7-7 combines with J gene TRBJ2-5; D gene uncertain. This CDR3 region has 15 residues. Looked up from germline, CDR1 is SSHAT and CDR2 is FNYEAQ (reference sequence). The CDR3 here is CASSPKPGFRETQYF. In DNA, the CDR3 is TGTGCTAGCAGCCCTAAGCCCGGGTTTCGGGAGACCCAGTACTTC.

The chain carries TRBV10-3 and TRBJ2-1; TRBD1 might be the D (6 bases). The length of the CDR3 is 13 residues. V was cut by 8 bases and J by 6 bases, with 14 bases left in between. The V gene's germline CDR1 is ENHRY and CDR2 SYGVKD. The CDR3 DNA follows: TGTGCCATCGGGCCTCAACAGGGCAATGAGCAGTTCTTC. Translated, it gives CAIGPQQGNEQFF.

The gene calls are TRBV4-1 and TRBJ2-6, with 7 bases that match TRBD2. The CDR3 length is 16 residues. Germline lookup yields CDR1 MGHRA and CDR2 YSYEKL. After removal of 3 bases from V and 4 bases from J, the junction contained 6 bases not matched to a gene. CDR3 sequence: CASSHFGTIGANVLTF. CDR3 nucleotide sequence: TGCGCCAGCAGCCACTTTGGGACTATAGGGGCCAACGTCCTGACTTTC.

The V gene is TRBV5-6, the J gene TRBJ1-4; D gene uncertain. Germline values: CDR1 SGHDT, CDR2 YYEEEE. The CDR3 covers 15 residues. V lost 1 base, J lost 1 base, and 8 bases lay in between. The CDR3 nucleotides are TGTGCCAGCAGCTTGTCGCCAGAAACTAATGAAAAACTGTTTTTT. This codes for CASSLSPETNEKLFF.

The rearrangement links TRBV6-6 to TRBJ1-1, with a possible D match to TRBD1 (6 bases). Trimming left V 4 bases short and J 6 bases short, with 18 bases between. Germline loops: CDR1 MNHNY, CDR2 SVGAGI (reference sequence). This CDR3 is 15 amino acids long. The DNA for the CDR3 is TGTGCCAGCAGTTTCCTGACAGGACTGGTCCCTGAAGCTTTCTTT. This translates into CASSFLTGLVPEAFF.

The chain has TRBV11-2 and TRBJ1-1; D possibly corresponds to TRBD1 (5 bases). This CDR3 is built from 19 residues. Trimming shortened V by 5 bases and J by 4 bases, and 29 bases separated the two germline ends. Germline values: CDR1 SGHAT, CDR2 FQNNGV. The CDR3 is CASSLRPGRVARRATEAFF. For the CDR3, the DNA is TGTGCCAGCAGCCTCCGGCCAGGGAGGGTGGCCCGGAGAGCCACTGAAGCTTTCTTT.

This chain joins TRBV2 and TRBJ1-2; D is uncertain. The CDR3 is 13 amino acids. CDR1 is SNHLY, CDR2 FYNNEI, per germline. Trimming removed 8 bases from V and 5 bases from J, with 15 bases in between. The CDR3 DNA follows: TGTGCCAGCGGCCGAACGGGGTTTTATGGCTACACCTTC. Translated: CASGRTGFYGYTF.

V and J are TRBV5-1 and TRBJ2-3, with D perhaps TRBD2 (5 bases). V gave up 0 bases and J gave up 2 bases, with 10 bases separating them. Germline V gene lookup returns CDR1 SGHRS and CDR2 YFSETQ. The CDR3 consists of 15 residues. The CDR3 bases are TGCGCCAGCAGCTTGGCCCTAGCTCCCACAGATACGCAGTATTTT. Encoded protein: CASSLALAPTDTQYF.

The J gene is TRBJ2-2, the V gene TRBV6-4; no reliable D call. The CDR3 is 17 amino acids. The germline V and J ends were trimmed by 3 bases and 4 bases, with 18 bases remaining between them. The germline V gene has CDR1 MRHNA and CDR2 SNTAGT. CDR3 protein: CASSEEVFPVSTGELFF. In DNA, the CDR3 is TGTGCCAGCAGTGAAGAGGTCTTCCCGGTTTCCACCGGGGAGCTGTTTTTT.

The V gene is TRBV10-3, the J gene TRBJ1-2, with TRBD1 matching 10 bases. Trimming removed 3 bases from V and 6 bases from J; junction bases left unmatched: 7. Per the germline V gene, CDR1 is ENHRY and CDR2 is SYGVKD. The CDR3 sequence is 15 residues long. The CDR3 region is CAISDSGQGSDGYTF. In nucleotides, the CDR3 is TGTGCCATCAGTGATTCGGGACAGGGGTCCGATGGCTACACCTTC.

This clone was detected a few times. CDR3 residues: CASSLTQGALEETQYF. The DNA of the CDR3 is TGTGCCAGCAGCTTAACCCAGGGGGCGCTGGAGGAGACCCAGTACTTC. The chain combines TRBV5-4 with TRBJ2-5, with 8 positions matching TRBD1. The CDR3 is made up of 16 amino acids. The V segment lost 2 bases and the J segment 5 bases; nucleotides outside the gene matches: 11. Germline CDR1 is SGHNT and CDR2 is YYREEE (reference sequence).

The genes are TRBV11-2 and TRBJ1-5, with D perhaps matching TRBD1 (6 bases). V was cut by 3 bases and J by 7 bases, with 13 bases left in between. This CDR3 contains 14 residues. From germline, CDR1 is SGHAT and CDR2 FQNNGV. The CDR3 loop reads CASSLGGPGQPQHF. The CDR3 nucleotides are TGTGCCAGCAGCTTGGGGGGGCCGGGACAGCCCCAGCATTTT.

V is TRBV19 and J is TRBJ1-1, with D possibly being TRBD1 (6 bases). The length of the CDR3 is 16 residues. CDR1 is LNHDA and CDR2 is SQIVND in the germline V gene (reference sequence). V shed 6 bases and J shed 4 bases, with 21 bases lying between them. The CDR3 protein is CASSIWAQGGGTEAFF. CDR3 sequence (DNA): TGTGCCAGTAGCATATGGGCACAGGGCGGCGGCACTGAAGCTTTCTTT.

This clone is a singleton in its sample. This sequence joins TRBV5-1 and TRBJ2-5; 13 bases agree with TRBD2. Looked up from germline, CDR1 is SGHRS and CDR2 is YFSETQ. The CDR3 is made up of 18 amino acids. Germline trimming cut 1 base from V and 5 bases from J; bases unmatched to any gene: 11. This CDR3 is CASSLKLAGGYRWETQYF. CDR3 DNA: TGCGCCAGCAGCTTGAAACTAGCGGGGGGGTATCGGTGGGAGACCCAGTACTTC. Using reference TRBV5-1 and TRBJ2-5 for the parts outside the CDR3, the full variable domain is KAGVTQTPRYLIKTRGQQVTLSCSPISGHRSVSWYQQTPGQGLQFLFEYFSETQRNKGNFPGRFSGRQFSNSRSEMNVSTLELGDSALYLCASSLKLAGGYRWETQYFGPGTRLLVL.

The genes are TRBV4-3 and TRBJ1-1, with a possible D match to TRBD1 (6 bases). The CDR3 extends over 15 amino acids. Looked up from germline, CDR1 is LGHNA and CDR2 is YSLEER. Deletions cut 4 bases from V and 5 bases from J, with 17 bases between. The CDR3 protein is CASSLQPLGTTEAFF. In DNA form, the CDR3 reads TGCGCCAGCAGCCTGCAGCCCTTGGGGACAACTGAAGCTTTCTTT.

The J gene is TRBJ2-3, the V gene TRBV2, with 14 bases lining up with TRBD2. Germline CDR1 and CDR2: SNHLY and FYNNEI. V was clipped by 7 bases and J by 3 bases; unmatched bases: 15. The CDR3 has 19 amino acids. The CDR3 here is CASIGRGLAGARWTDTQYF. CDR3 in DNA: TGTGCCAGCATCGGGAGGGGACTAGCGGGAGCGAGGTGGACAGATACGCAGTATTTT.

J is TRBJ1-6 and V is TRBV15; a weak D match, TRBD1 (6 bases). V lost 4 bases to trimming and J lost 3 bases, with 16 bases between them. Germline loops: CDR1 LNHNV, CDR2 YYDKDF (reference sequence). CDR3 length: 17 residues. In DNA, the CDR3 is TGTGCCACCAGCACTTTCGGACAGATTGACTATAATTCACCCCTCCACTTT. Translated: CATSTFGQIDYNSPLHF.

The chain couples TRBV2 to TRBJ1-1; D remains ambiguous. V was cut by 4 bases and J by 0 bases, with 18 bases left in between. Germline V CDR1 and CDR2: SNHLY, FYNNEI. This CDR3 comprises 17 residues. The CDR3 coding sequence is TGTGCCAGCAGTGTCCGCGGGTCCGCTATCATGAACACTGAAGCTTTCTTT. Its translation is CASSVRGSAIMNTEAFF.

There are a few counts of this clone. The chain has TRBV11-3 and TRBJ2-2; 9 nucleotides agree with TRBD1. The CDR3 consists of 15 residues. Germline V CDR1 and CDR2: SGHNT, YENEEA. V lost 5 bases to trimming and J lost 7 bases; unmatched junction nucleotides: 8. In nucleotides, the CDR3 is TGTGCCAGCAGCGGGGCACAGGGGGCTAACGGGGAGCTGTTTTTT. Translated: CASSGAQGANGELFF.

The rearrangement links TRBV25-1 to TRBJ2-3; TRBD2 aligns across 9 bases. CDR3 length: 14 residues. With 5 bases clipped from V and 5 bases from J, the junction kept 5 bases outside the gene matches. Looked up from germline, CDR1 is MGHDK and CDR2 is SYGVNS. DNA of the CDR3: TGTGCCAGCAGTCTCGGCGGGAGGGGAGATACGCAGTATTTT. As protein: CASSLGGRGDTQYF.

V and J are TRBV1 and TRBJ1-5; the listed D gene, TRBD1, was not tested against the DNA. TRBV1 has pseudogene status. The CDR3 consists of 14 residues. This chain's CDR3 is CTSSHTGFNQPQHF. The CDR3 DNA is TGCACCAGCAGCCATACAGGGTTTAATCAGCCCCAGCATTTT.

This sequence joins TRBV27 and TRBJ2-1, with D tentatively TRBD2 (6 bases). Germline loops: CDR1 MNHEY, CDR2 SMNVEV (reference sequence). The CDR3 totals 14 residues. The germline V and J ends were trimmed by 4 bases and 4 bases, with 11 bases remaining between them. The CDR3 DNA reads as TGTGCCAGCAGTTCGGGACTCGTATACAATGAGCAGTTCTTC. It encodes CASSSGLVYNEQFF.

CDR3 sequence (DNA): TGTGCCAGCAGTATACAGGGCCATGGTGAAAAACTGTTTTTT. Translated: CASSIQGHGEKLFF. The chain combines TRBV7-8 with TRBJ1-4, with a possible D match to TRBD1 (6 bases). The CDR3 is made up of 14 amino acids. With 6 bases removed from V and 7 bases from J, the gap between germline ends came to 15 bases. The germline V gene encodes CDR1 SGHVS and CDR2 FQNEAQ.